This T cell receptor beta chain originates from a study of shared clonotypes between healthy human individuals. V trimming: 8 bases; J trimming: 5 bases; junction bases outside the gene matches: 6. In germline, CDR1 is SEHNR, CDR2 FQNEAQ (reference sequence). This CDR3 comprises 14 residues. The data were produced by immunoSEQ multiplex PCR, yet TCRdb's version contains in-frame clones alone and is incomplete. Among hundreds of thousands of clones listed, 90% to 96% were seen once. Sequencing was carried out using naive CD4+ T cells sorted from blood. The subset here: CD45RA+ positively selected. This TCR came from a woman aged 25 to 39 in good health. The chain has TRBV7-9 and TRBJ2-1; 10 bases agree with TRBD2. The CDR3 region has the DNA TGTGCCAGCGGAGCTAGCGGGGGTAACAATGAGCAGTTCTTC. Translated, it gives CASGASGGNNEQFF.